These T cell receptor beta chains were read from a single sample in a study of T cell repertoires in cytomegalovirus infection. TCRdb independently ran MiXCR on the reads; one entry per CDR3 protein. The sample yields 600,000 to 800,000 distinct CDR3 sequences, approximately 25% seen once. Sequencing was carried out using CD8+ T cells from PBMCs. The receptors were gathered from a human donor in good health (CMV status not recorded). Some clones in this sample may be carry-over from other donors' samples. The CDR3 runs from the conserved cysteine through the conserved F or W. D genes are given only for firm matches. Clone size is not always given. Where it is, it says once, few, many or a class for expanded clones.

clone size	CDR3 length	J gene	V gene	D gene	CDR3 DNA	CDR3 protein
many	17	TRBJ2-3	TRBV7-2	TRBD2	TGTGCCAGCAGCTTAGCGCTAGCGGAGATTGCCACAGATACGCAGTATTTT	CASSLALAEIATDTQYF
.	16	TRBJ2-1	TRBV4-1	TRBD2	TGCGCCAGCAGCCCAGTAGCGGGGGGGCCCTTGGATGAGCAGTTCTTC	CASSPVAGGPLDEQFF
many	17	TRBJ2-1	TRBV7-6	TRBD2	TGTGCCAGCAGCCTCTTAGCGGGGGGGCAGTTCTACAATGAGCAGTTCTTC	CASSLLAGGQFYNEQFF
.	15	TRBJ2-2	TRBV12-5	TRBD1	TGTGCTAGTGGTTTCGCGGGACAGGGATCCGGGGAGCTGTTTTTT	CASGFAGQGSGELFF
.	11	TRBJ1-2	TRBV20-1	.	TGCAGTGCCCGTGGGGATTATGGCTACACCTTC	CSARGDYGYTF
.	15	TRBJ1-2	TRBV14	TRBD1	TGTGCCAGCAGCCAAGGTGACAGGGGATTCAGGGGCTACACCTTC	CASSQGDRGFRGYTF
many	16	TRBJ1-2	TRBV7-2	TRBD1	TGTGCCAGCAGCTTACAAGACAGGGTGCCCCTGGCAGGCTACACCTTC	CASSLQDRVPLAGYTF
.	14	TRBJ1-5	TRBV28	.	TGTGCCAGCAGTTTTAGGGAGAGTAATCAGCCCCAGCATTTT	CASSFRESNQPQHF
many	16	TRBJ2-3	TRBV7-2	TRBD2	TGTGCCAGCAGCCCGTGGGCTAGCGGGGGGACAGATACGCAGTATTTT	CASSPWASGGTDTQYF
.	13	TRBJ2-2	TRBV3-1	.	TGTGCCAGCAGCCCCTTGAAAACCGGGGAGCTGTTTTTT	CASSPLKTGELFF
few	11	TRBJ2-1	TRBV6-1	TRBD1	TGTGCCAGCAGTCGACAGGGTAGGGAGTTCTTC	CASSRQGREFF
.	13	TRBJ2-4	TRBV6-5	.	TGTGCCAGCAGTCATCTATGGGATGACATTCTGTACTTC	CASSHLWDDILYF
.	15	TRBJ1-6	TRBV7-9	.	TGTGCCAGCAGCTTTAAAGGGGCAATCGATTCACCCCCCCACTTT	CASSFKGAIDSPPHF
few	15	TRBJ2-1	TRBV6-4	.	TGTGCCAGCAGTGACTCCCTCCTCGGGGCCAATGAGCAGTTCTTC	CASSDSLLGANEQFF
.	14	TRBJ2-2	TRBV7-6	.	TGTGCCAGCAGCTTAGTAGGGAGTCGCGGGGAGCTGTTTTTT	CASSLVGSRGELFF
few	13	TRBJ2-1	TRBV4-1	.	TGCGCCAGCAGCCAAGATAGAGCGAATGAGCAGTTCTTC	CASSQDRANEQFF
.	15	TRBJ2-1	TRBV20-1	.	TGCAGTCCCACAAGATCCTGGAGCTCCTACAATGAGCAGTTCTTC	CSPTRSWSSYNEQFF
few	13	TRBJ2-1	TRBV10-2	TRBD2	TGCGCCACCCATAGCGGGGGGTTCGATGAGCAGTTCTTC	CATHSGGFDEQFF
.	20	TRBJ1-6	TRBV20-1	.	TGCAGTGCTAGAGCCCGCCCCGGACAGCCTAATAACTCCTATAATTCACCCCTCCACTTT	CSARARPGQPNNSYNSPLHF
few	16	TRBJ2-1	TRBV6-1	TRBD2	TGTGCCAGCAGTCTTTGGGCAGCGGGGCTCCACAATGAGCAGTTCTTC	CASSLWAAGLHNEQFF
many	15	TRBJ1-1	TRBV4-1	TRBD1	TGCGCCAGCAGCCAAGGACAGGGGGCGGACACTGAAGCTTTCTTT	CASSQGQGADTEAFF